This passage covers 26 T cell receptor beta chains from one sample sequenced in a study of T cells in narcolepsy. Clones were read by immunoSEQ multiplex PCR, and TCRdb kept only the in-frame ones, dropping some. The data contain fewer than 25,000 clones, approximately 85% of them singletons. Sequencing input: memory (CD45RA-) CD4+ T cells from blood. These receptors came from a human donor in good health.

The chain recombines TRBV11-2 with TRBJ2-1, with 10 bases that match TRBD2. This CDR3 has 18 residues. Unmatched junction bases numbered 8, after V lost 1 base and J lost 2 bases. Germline lookup yields CDR1 SGHAT and CDR2 FQNNGV. The CDR3 reads CASSLVLLAGVTYNEQFF. In DNA, the CDR3 is TGTGCCAGCAGCTTAGTCCTTCTAGCGGGAGTGACCTACAATGAGCAGTTCTTC.

This clone has only one observation. The genes are TRBV5-6 and TRBJ2-5, with D possibly being TRBD1 or TRBD2 (6 bases each). Germline V gene sequence: CDR1 SGHDT, CDR2 YYEEEE. V dropped 4 bases and J dropped 11 bases, with 21 bases sitting between them. The CDR3 has 14 residues. The CDR3 here is CASSLHGPRGEQYF. CDR3 nucleotide sequence: TGTGCCAGCAGCCTACACGGGCCGAGGGGGGAGCAGTACTTC.

The chain links TRBV11-2 to TRBJ2-6; TRBD2 aligns across 13 bases. The length of the CDR3 is 19 residues. V shed 4 bases and J 1 base; nucleotides not matched to a gene: 7. Germline V gene lookup returns CDR1 SGHAT and CDR2 FQNNGV. This chain's CDR3 is CASSSYTSGRASGANVLTF. The CDR3 nucleotides are TGTGCCAGCAGCTCCTATACTAGCGGGAGGGCTTCTGGGGCCAACGTCCTGACTTTC.

The chain recombines TRBV10-2 with TRBJ2-7; no firm D call. The CDR3 has 14 residues. V was trimmed by 3 bases and J by 1 base, leaving 10 bases between them. Germline values: CDR1 WSHSY, CDR2 SAAADI. The CDR3 loop is CASSEVWDSYEQYF. Here the CDR3 DNA reads TGCGCCAGCAGTGAAGTCTGGGATTCCTACGAGCAGTACTTC.

CDR3 coding DNA: TGTGCCAGCAGCCTACAGGATAACGAGCAGTACTTC. Translating gives CASSLQDNEQYF. The V and J genes are TRBV11-3 and TRBJ2-7; TRBD1 is a possible D gene (5 bases). Trimming cost V 5 bases and J 5 bases, with 10 bases left between them. CDR1 is SGHNT and CDR2 is YENEEA in the germline V gene. This CDR3 has 12 residues.

With respect to this clone: Sequence at one end of the junction differs from germline and may be a read error. This chain connects TRBV5-3 to TRBJ2-7; D is perhaps TRBD2 (5 bases). TRBV5-3 is filed as an ORF, its function uncertain. The CDR3 consists of 12 residues. CDR3 residues: CASSLLPGEQYF. The CDR3, as DNA: TGTGCCAGCAGCTTGTTACCGGGGGAGCAGTACTTC.

The rearrangement uses TRBV6-5 and TRBJ2-4; D is uncertain. CDR1 MNHEY and CDR2 SVGAGI come from the germline V gene. V was shortened by 5 bases and J by 2 bases, with 7 bases between the two germline ends. This CDR3 is built from 13 residues. CDR3 bases: TGTGCCAGCAGTCTAGACCCCAAAAACATTCAGTACTTC. It translates to CASSLDPKNIQYF.

The J gene is TRBJ1-3, the V gene TRBV11-2; perhaps TRBD1 as D (5 bases). Germline CDR1 is SGHAT and CDR2 is FQNNGV. The CDR3 has 13 residues. V lost 3 bases and J 8 bases, leaving 11 bases between the germline ends. DNA for the CDR3: TGTGCCAGCAGCTTGACAGCCGCGGACACCATATATTTT. Encoded protein: CASSLTAADTIYF. Complete variable domain (other parts from reference TRBV11-2 and TRBJ1-3): EAGVAQSPRYKIIEKRQSVAFWCNPISGHATLYWYQQILGQGPKLLIQFQNNGVVDDSQLPKDRFSAERLKGVDSTLKIQPAKLEDSAVYLCASSLTAADTIYFGEGSWLTVV.

V gene TRBV2 combines with J gene TRBJ1-1, with D perhaps matching TRBD1 (5 bases). This CDR3 spans 15 amino acids. The germline CDR1 and CDR2 sequences are SNHLY and FYNNEI. Trimming removed 7 bases at V and 0 bases at J, with 15 bases between. CDR3 nucleotide sequence: TGTGCCAGCACCCCCCGAGCAGGGATGAACACTGAAGCTTTCTTT. It codes for CASTPRAGMNTEAFF.

The CDR3 sequence: CASSLAQGPGANVLTF. CDR3 nucleotide sequence: TGTGCCAGCAGCTTAGCCCAGGGCCCCGGGGCCAACGTCCTGACTTTC. This chain uses TRBV7-8 with TRBJ2-6; D may be TRBD1 (5 bases). Germline CDR1 SGHVS, CDR2 FQNEAQ. Trimming took 0 bases from V and 4 from J, leaving 10 bases between them. This CDR3 is 16 amino acids long.

The chain couples TRBV30 to TRBJ2-1; maybe TRBD1 (5 bases). Deletions cut 4 bases from V and 8 bases from J, with 15 bases between. Germline-derived CDR1 and CDR2 are GTSNPN and SVGIG (reference sequence). The CDR3 is made up of 13 amino acids. The CDR3 bases are TGTGCCTGGAAAGGGGTCGGAAAACATGAGCAGTTCTTC. Residues: CAWKGVGKHEQFF.

The chain uses TRBV9 and TRBJ2-7, with a tentative D call TRBD2 (6 bases). Trimming left V 0 bases short and J 6 bases short, with 19 bases between. CDR1 SGDLS and CDR2 YYNGEE come from the germline V gene. The CDR3 covers 16 residues. The CDR3 coding sequence is TGTGCCAGCAGCGTAGAAGGGACTGGCCGACTTTCCGAGCAGTACTTC. Translating it yields CASSVEGTGRLSEQYF.

This clone was observed a handful of times. J is TRBJ1-4 and V is TRBV6-5; no clear D gene. The length of the CDR3 is 15 residues. Trimming removed 0 bases from V and 0 bases from J, with 5 bases in between. Germline CDR1 reads MNHEY; CDR2 reads SVGAGI. CDR3 protein: CASSYSGATNEKLFF. The DNA for the CDR3 is TGTGCCAGCAGTTACTCAGGTGCAACTAATGAAAAACTGTTTTTT.

The chain links TRBV14 to TRBJ1-2; 8 nucleotides match TRBD1. This CDR3 comprises 14 residues. Germline values: CDR1 SGHDN, CDR2 FVKESK. With V trimmed by 3 bases and J by 8 bases, 8 bases remained unmatched. The CDR3 spells CASSQGRGLIGYTF. The CDR3 bases are TGTGCCAGCAGCCAGGGCAGGGGGCTAATCGGCTACACCTTC.

This rearrangement joins TRBV2 to TRBJ2-3; D perhaps matches TRBD2 (5 bases). With 6 bases removed from V and 2 bases from J, the gap between germline ends came to 15 bases. Germline CDR1 and CDR2: SNHLY and FYNNEI. The CDR3 totals 15 residues. In DNA form, the CDR3 reads TGTGCCAGCAGACCTGGCTACGGGAACACAGATACGCAGTATTTT. As protein: CASRPGYGNTDTQYF. Supplemented by reference TRBV2 and TRBJ2-3, the full variable domain reads EPEVTQTPSHQVTQMGQEVILRCVPISNHLYFYWYRQILGQKVEFLVSFYNNEISEKSEIFDDQFSVERPDGSNFTLKIRSTKLEDSAMYFCASRPGYGNTDTQYFGPGTRLTVL.

This chain connects TRBV7-6 to TRBJ2-7, with D perhaps TRBD2 (6 bases). Trimming took 1 base from V and 6 from J, leaving 16 bases between them. The CDR3 sequence is 15 residues long. From germline, CDR1 is SGHVS and CDR2 FNYEAQ. The chain's CDR3 is CASSLDPGVGGEQYF. CDR3 in DNA: TGTGCCAGCAGCTTAGACCCGGGAGTCGGGGGCGAGCAGTACTTC.

J is TRBJ2-3 and V is TRBV4-3, with TRBD2 matching over 11 bases. With 0 bases clipped from V and 7 bases from J, the junction kept 6 bases outside the gene matches. Germline values: CDR1 LGHNA, CDR2 YSLEER. The CDR3 is 16 amino acids. This CDR3 is CASSQDRVAGGNTQYF. The CDR3 coding sequence is TGCGCCAGCAGCCAAGATCGGGTAGCGGGAGGGAATACGCAGTATTTT.

DNA of the CDR3: TGCGCCAGCAGCCCCAGAGTAGCGGATACCGGGGAGCTGTTTTTT. Residues: CASSPRVADTGELFF. This rearrangement joins TRBV5-1 to TRBJ2-2; tentatively, D is TRBD2 (6 bases). The CDR3 contains 15 residues. Per germline, CDR1 SGHRS and CDR2 YFSETQ. Trimming took off 4 bases at V and 5 bases at J, with 15 bases between the two ends.

The chain employs TRBV5-1 and TRBJ2-6; TRBD1 aligns across 7 bases. Germline CDR1 SGHRS, CDR2 YFSETQ. The CDR3 contains 18 residues. V lost 0 bases to trimming and J lost 0 bases; unmatched junction nucleotides: 6. CDR3: CASSLVGQARSGANVLTF. CDR3 DNA: TGCGCCAGCAGCTTGGTTGGACAGGCTCGCTCTGGGGCCAACGTCCTGACTTTC. Combining the CDR3 with reference TRBV5-1 and TRBJ2-6 gives the whole variable domain KAGVTQTPRYLIKTRGQQVTLSCSPISGHRSVSWYQQTPGQGLQFLFEYFSETQRNKGNFPGRFSGRQFSNSRSEMNVSTLELGDSALYLCASSLVGQARSGANVLTFGAGSRLTVL.

The chain links TRBV18 to TRBJ2-5; 8 positions agree with TRBD1. The CDR3 covers 15 residues. Trimming cost V 6 bases and J 5 bases; bases outside gene matches: 11. CDR1 is KGHSH, CDR2 LQKENI, per germline. The CDR3 DNA reads as TGTGCCAGCTCCCTACGGACAGGGACTGGCGAGACCCAGTACTTC. This codes for CASSLRTGTGETQYF.

The CDR3 loop reads CASSSEGIEQYF. The CDR3 DNA reads TGCGCCAGCAGCTCGGAGGGGATCGAGCAGTACTTC. The chain is built from TRBV5-1 and TRBJ2-7; a possible D gene is TRBD2 (6 bases). Germline V CDR1 and CDR2: SGHRS, YFSETQ. The V end lost 3 bases, the J end lost 6 bases, and 10 bases lay between the germline ends. The CDR3 has 12 amino acids. The variable domain in full, with the rest retrieved from reference TRBV5-1 and TRBJ2-7, is KAGVTQTPRYLIKTRGQQVTLSCSPISGHRSVSWYQQTPGQGLQFLFEYFSETQRNKGNFPGRFSGRQFSNSRSEMNVSTLELGDSALYLCASSSEGIEQYFGPGTRLTVT.

The chain links TRBV7-6 to TRBJ2-7, with TRBD2 matching 7 bases. Trimming cost V 6 bases and J 5 bases; bases outside gene matches: 10. CDR1 and CDR2 from the germline V gene are SGHVS and FNYEAQ. The CDR3 is 14 residues long. The chain's CDR3 is CASSPIAGVHEQYF. CDR3 DNA: TGTGCCAGCAGTCCGATCGCGGGAGTCCACGAGCAGTACTTC.

This chain joins TRBV6-6 and TRBJ2-2; D tentatively reads TRBD1 or TRBD2 (5 bases each). The V gene lost 8 bases and the J gene lost 8 bases, with 12 bases spanning the gap. The CDR3 covers 12 residues. Germline V gives CDR1 MNHNY, CDR2 SVGAGI (reference sequence). CDR3 region: CASGGAGGELFF. In DNA, the CDR3 is TGTGCCAGCGGGGGAGCTGGGGGGGAGCTGTTTTTT.

This chain links TRBV28 with TRBJ1-2, with D perhaps matching TRBD1 (5 bases). Trimming took 6 bases from V and 8 from J, leaving 19 bases between them. The CDR3 runs 14 residues. Germline loops: CDR1 MDHEN, CDR2 SYDVKM. As DNA, the CDR3 is TGTGCCAGCAGCTACCCTCGACAGACCGGGGGCTACACCTTC. Its translation: CASSYPRQTGGYTF.

V usage is TRBV7-8 and J usage is TRBJ2-5; 8 positions agree with TRBD1. Germline V lookup: CDR1 SGHVS, CDR2 FQNEAQ. V shed 2 bases and J 4 bases; nucleotides not matched to a gene: 9. This CDR3 comprises 16 residues. The CDR3 nucleotides are TGTGCCAGCAGCTTACTTCCACAGGGGGTCGTAGAGACCCAGTACTTC. Residues: CASSLLPQGVVETQYF.

In regard to this clone: The DNA is left out, because the CDR3 cannot be placed on it with certainty; the CDR3 is given as TCRdb lists it. This chain joins TRBV30 and TRBJ2-7; the tabulated D call, TRBD1, remains unverified against the DNA. The CDR3 is 12 residues long, ends included. Germline V gives CDR1 GTSNPN, CDR2 SVGIG (reference sequence). The CDR3 sequence: CAWSVQFGTGSF.